Described below is a single T cell receptor beta chain sequence and its context. Germline CDR1 reads MNHNY; CDR2 reads SVGAGI (reference sequence). There are 12 residues in the CDR3. Trimming cost V 5 bases and J 7 bases, with 11 bases left between them. This sample is part of a study of PD-L1 blockade in urothelial cancer. Study-wide background: The patients first took atezolizumab in 2014, receiving 1,200 mg intravenously every 3 weeks. Samples came from 3 weeks, at the second dose, and 6 weeks into treatment. T cells were recovered from blood samples at a median of roughly 150,000.

Data came from immunoSEQ multiplex PCR; TCRdb stores just in-frame clones and leaves some out. The sample includes roughly 120,000 clones, about 88% of them seen just once. Time point denoted: pretreatment peripheral blood. This clonotype was obtained from a man between 45 and 60 years old with urothelial cancer. The chain has TRBV6-6 and TRBJ1-1; possibly TRBD1 for D (5 bases). Here the sequenced sample was PBMCs, taken around atezolizumab (anti-PD-L1) treatment. The CDR3 spells CASSNGGLEAFF. CDR3 nucleotide sequence: TGTGCCAGCAGTAACGGGGGACTTGAAGCTTTCTTT.